The entry that follows covers one T cell receptor (beta chain) sequence. In the authors' workflow: Amplifying reference gene primers gave estimates of nucleated cell counts. Assay: immunoSEQ multiplex PCR; the TCRdb copy retains only in-frame clones and omits some. V and J calls and clone size are those listed in that table; D and trimming were worked out from the DNA. This sample has roughly 200,000 clones, with around four fifths found just once. The CDR3 extends over 12 amino acids. V was cut by 4 bases and J by 7 bases, with 11 bases left in between. Germline lookup yields CDR1 ENHRY and CDR2 SYGVKD. These data are taken from a study of blood T cell repertoires in COVID-19. Study-level information: PBMCs, B-cell-depleted T cells, or T cells provided the cDNA or gDNA that made up the material.

The material sequenced was peripheral blood. The sequence was obtained from a middle-aged woman with COVID-19, enrolled during active disease. This chain connects TRBV10-3 to TRBJ2-7; a weak D match, TRBD1 (7 bases). CDR3 sequence (DNA): TGTGCCATCAGTGCGCAGGGGGGAGAGCAGTACTTC. Translated, it gives CAISAQGGEQYF.